This paragraph covers one T cell receptor beta chain sequence. The entry originates in a study of early T cells in non-severe SARS-CoV-2 infection. V lost 4 bases to trimming and J lost 7 bases; unmatched junction nucleotides: 5. The CDR3 has 13 residues. Germline values: CDR1 MNHEY, CDR2 SVGAGI. Individual cDNA molecules carried attached unique molecular identifiers. TCRdb called the 5' RACE reads again in MiXCR, with one record for every CDR3 protein. The table records about 69,000 distinct CDR3 sequences, 9.5% of them present only once. The source is an adult who was a healthcare worker with PCR-confirmed SARS-CoV-2 infection or an uninfected control (not recorded which). This chain connects TRBV6-5 to TRBJ2-3, with 7 positions matching TRBD1. Source material: whole blood. The CDR3 DNA sequence: TGTGCCAGCAGTTCGCCGACAGGGAATACGCAGTATTTT. It translates to CASSSPTGNTQYF.